What follows are 15 T cell receptor beta chains derived from one specimen sequenced in a study of Ad26.COV2.S vaccination and SARS-CoV-2 variants. The assay was immunoSEQ multiplex PCR, and TCRdb's table has in-frame clones only and misses some. The data show some 350,000 clones, roughly nine tenths seen once. Treatment meaning: over 15 received Ad26.COV2.S at low or high dose, single or two shots; roughly 5 received placebo; per-sample allocation not given. Samples were taken on day 63 after the first vaccine or placebo injection. Here the sequenced sample was peripheral blood, taken in a trial of Ad26.COV2.S vaccine versus placebo. The receptor source for this set is a person aged 18-60 years who received the Ad26.COV2.S COVID-19 vaccine or a placebo.

The V and J genes are TRBV7-2 and TRBJ2-3; D is unresolved. The CDR3 is made up of 15 amino acids. V was clipped by 5 bases and J by 0 bases, with 12 bases between them. The germline V gene encodes CDR1 SGHTA and CDR2 FQGNSA. CDR3 loop: CASSPSFLSTDTQYF. The CDR3 DNA sequence: TGTGCCAGCAGCCCCTCCTTCTTAAGCACAGATACGCAGTATTTT.

The chain is built from TRBV2 and TRBJ1-2; TRBD1 is a possible D gene (6 bases). Germline CDR1 SNHLY, CDR2 FYNNEI. The V end was cut by 5 bases, the J end by 7 bases, with 17 bases between. This CDR3 comprises 14 residues. This CDR3 is CASSYRDTIVGYTF. The DNA for the CDR3 is TGTGCCAGCAGTTACCGGGACACCATCGTTGGCTACACCTTC.

A note on this clone: Additional DNA sequences in this sample encode the identical CDR3. The chain uses TRBV6-5 and TRBJ2-3; 9 bases map to TRBD2. From germline, CDR1 is MNHEY and CDR2 SVGAGI. This CDR3 has 15 residues. The V and J ends lost 3 bases and 1 base, in that order; junction bases with no gene match: 2. The CDR3 DNA follows: TGTGCCAGCAGTTATTCTAGCGGGGGCACAGATACGCAGTATTTT. This codes for CASSYSSGGTDTQYF.

This chain uses TRBV7-2 with TRBJ2-2; D may match TRBD1 or TRBD2 (5 bases each). CDR1 SGHTA and CDR2 FQGNSA come from the germline V gene. This CDR3 comprises 17 residues. The V and J ends lost 8 bases and 6 bases respectively, with 25 bases between them. The CDR3 region has the DNA TGTGCCAGCGCGTTAGCTGTGGGGGATCTATCCGCCGGGGAGCTGTTTTTT. Its protein is CASALAVGDLSAGELFF.

J is TRBJ1-1 and V is TRBV4-1; D uncertain. V was clipped by 3 bases and J by 3 bases, with 17 bases between them. The CDR3 runs to 16 residues. Germline V lookup: CDR1 MGHRA, CDR2 YSYEKL. For the CDR3, the DNA is TGCGCCAGCAGCCACGGTCGTGGGCTTTCGGACACTGAAGCTTTCTTT. This encodes CASSHGRGLSDTEAFF.

This clone was picked up one time. The rearrangement joins TRBV10-3 to TRBJ1-2, with D perhaps TRBD1 (6 bases). Trimming cost V 1 base and J 7 bases, with 10 bases left between them. This CDR3 spans 13 amino acids. CDR1 and CDR2 (germline): ENHRY, SYGVKD. CDR3 in DNA: TGTGCCATCAGTGAGTTCCCAGGGGTTGGCTACACCTTC. Translated: CAISEFPGVGYTF.

The V gene is TRBV5-1, the J gene TRBJ2-1, with D perhaps matching TRBD1 or TRBD2 (5 bases each). The CDR3 covers 14 residues. The germline V gene encodes CDR1 SGHRS and CDR2 YFSETQ. Trimming cost V 6 bases and J 10 bases, with 20 bases left between them. The CDR3 protein is CASTPGTGSGEQFF. DNA for the CDR3: TGCGCCAGCACCCCCGGGACGGGTTCAGGGGAGCAGTTCTTC.

Here the CDR3 DNA reads TGTGCCAGCAGCGCCTTAATATTGGGGACAGGGATGGGATTAAGGAACACTGAAGCTTTCTTT. Translating gives CASSALILGTGMGLRNTEAFF. The genes are TRBV28 and TRBJ1-1; TRBD1 matches at 9 bases. The length of the CDR3 is 21 residues. Germline assignment: CDR1 MDHEN and CDR2 SYDVKM. Germline trimming cut 6 bases from V and 1 base from J; bases unmatched to any gene: 24.

The chain couples TRBV7-8 to TRBJ1-4; D possibly corresponds to TRBD1 (6 bases). CDR3 length equals 15 residues. V was trimmed by 5 bases and J by 2 bases, leaving 12 bases between them. Germline assignment: CDR1 SGHVS and CDR2 FQNEAQ. The CDR3 region is CASSLGGRTNEKLFF. CDR3 sequence (DNA): TGTGCCAGCAGCCTAGGGGGTCGCACTAATGAAAAACTGTTTTTT.

The rearrangement joins TRBV19 to TRBJ2-5; D remains ambiguous. Germline V gene sequence: CDR1 LNHDA, CDR2 SQIVND (reference sequence). The CDR3 length is 15 residues. The ends were cut back, 3 bases at V and 5 bases at J, with 16 bases in the middle. CDR3 loop: CASSIDTLSWETQYF. The DNA for the CDR3 is TGTGCCAGTAGTATCGACACCCTTAGCTGGGAGACCCAGTACTTC.

The chain joins TRBV11-2 to TRBJ1-3, with no clear D. Germline V CDR1 and CDR2: SGHAT, FQNNGV. V was pared by 4 bases and J by 8 bases, with 18 bases between. The CDR3 spans 15 residues. CDR3 loop: CASSSKQIRGHTIYF. CDR3 DNA: TGTGCCAGCAGCTCCAAACAAATTAGAGGGCACACCATATATTTT.

The rearrangement joins TRBV9 to TRBJ1-3; D ambiguous. There are 16 residues in the CDR3. CDR1 SGDLS and CDR2 YYNGEE come from the germline V gene. Trimming pared 0 bases from V and 0 bases from J, leaving 10 bases between. The CDR3 loop is CASSVGEDHSGNTIYF. Here the CDR3 DNA reads TGTGCCAGCAGCGTAGGTGAGGACCACTCTGGAAACACCATATATTTT.

The genes are TRBV28 and TRBJ1-6; 8 nucleotides agree with TRBD1. CDR1 and CDR2 from the germline V gene are MDHEN and SYDVKM. This CDR3 contains 18 residues. With V trimmed by 6 bases and J by 0 bases, 10 bases remained unmatched. The CDR3 protein is CASSLGQVTSSYNSPLHF. The CDR3 DNA reads TGTGCCAGCAGCCTGGGACAGGTCACCAGCTCCTATAATTCACCCCTCCACTTT.

The sample holds a few counts of this clone. The chain uses TRBV5-4 and TRBJ1-5; D is unclear. The germline V and J ends were trimmed by 0 bases and 5 bases, with 9 bases remaining between them. The CDR3 spans 14 residues. The germline gives CDR1 SGHNT, CDR2 YYREEE (reference sequence). For the CDR3, the DNA is TGTGCCAGCAGCTTGGATCTAGCTGATCAGCCCCAGCATTTT. Protein sequence: CASSLDLADQPQHF.

With regard to this clone: Compared with germline, one end of the junction differs, possibly owing to a read error. This chain connects TRBV7-9 to TRBJ2-1; TRBD2 matches at 9 bases. Germline-derived CDR1 and CDR2 are SEHNR and FQNEAQ (reference sequence). This CDR3 has 15 amino acids. CDR3: CASSSLAGRTNERFF. The CDR3 DNA sequence: TGTGCCAGCAGCTCGCTAGCGGGGCGTACCAATGAGCGGTTCTTC.